This entry is about one TCR beta chain. For every sample, eight separate reactions were used to make cDNA. TCRalpha and TCRbeta cDNA went through two nested PCRs of approximately 16 and 10 cycles. TCRdb reprocessed the 5' RACE reads, with one entry per CDR3 protein and no DNA. Recorded for this sample: more than 300,000 distinct CDR3 sequences. The entry originates in a study of monozygotic twins with inflammatory bowel disease. It was from whole blood, with no T cell sorting, that total RNA was isolated. The CDR3 length is 13 residues. Germline-derived CDR1 and CDR2 are SEHNR and FQNEAQ (reference sequence).

The sample consisted of blood. This sequence was found in a human donor with ulcerative colitis or Crohn's disease, or a healthy co-twin of an affected twin (not recorded which). The chain couples TRBV7-9 to TRBJ2-2. CDR3 amino acids: CASSVTVTGELFF.